Listed here are 30 T cell receptor beta chains from one sample, sequenced in a study of cytomegalovirus exposure and HLA in healthy donors. TCRdb's copy holds only in-frame clones and misses some; the assay was immunoSEQ multiplex PCR. This repertoire shows under 250,000 clones, roughly 80% found once; its top ten account for 4.5% to 7%. Sequencing was performed on PBMCs. These receptors were obtained from a young woman in good health and CMV-seronegative.

V gene TRBV5-1 combines with J gene TRBJ2-2, with 15 nucleotides matching TRBD2. The CDR3 contains 17 residues. V shed 4 bases and J 9 bases; nucleotides not matched to a gene: 10. The germline gives CDR1 SGHRS, CDR2 YFSETQ. The DNA of the CDR3 is TGCGCCAGCAGCCCACGGGGACTAGCGGGGGGTCCACGGGAGCTGTTTTTT. This gives the protein CASSPRGLAGGPRELFF.

The CDR3: CASSRQLLNTEAFF. CDR3 nucleotides: TGTGCCAGCAGTCGACAACTCCTGAACACTGAAGCTTTCTTT. This sequence joins TRBV2 and TRBJ1-1; D is unclear. Germline CDR1 and CDR2: SNHLY and FYNNEI. The CDR3 is made up of 14 amino acids. V was pared by 5 bases and J by 0 bases, with 10 bases between.

The J gene is TRBJ2-7, the V gene TRBV18; D might be TRBD1 (6 bases). The CDR3 has 14 amino acids. The germline V and J ends were trimmed by 6 bases and 6 bases, with 18 bases remaining between them. Looked up from germline, CDR1 is KGHSH and CDR2 is LQKENI. The DNA of the CDR3 is TGTGCCAGCTCCGGACAGTCAGGACACGGCGAGCAGTACTTC. Its protein is CASSGQSGHGEQYF.

V usage is TRBV27 and J usage is TRBJ2-7, with 8 bases aligning to TRBD1. Trimming took 6 bases from V and 1 from J; bases not matched to a gene: 17. Germline V gives CDR1 MNHEY, CDR2 SMNVEV (reference sequence). The CDR3 has 18 residues. CDR3 DNA: TGTGCCAGCAGCCGAATGCGAATCCAGGGGGCTGAATCCTACGAGCAGTACTTC. Protein: CASSRMRIQGAESYEQYF.

The chain links TRBV6-5 to TRBJ2-3; D is ambiguous. The CDR3 runs 14 residues. Trimming stripped 0 bases from V and 0 bases from J, with 4 bases between. Germline CDR1 reads MNHEY; CDR2 reads SVGAGI. CDR3 in amino acids: CASSYSDSTDTQYF. The DNA for the CDR3 is TGTGCCAGCAGTTACTCGGACAGCACAGATACGCAGTATTTT.

The CDR3 sequence: CASSWTGGDTEAFF. The CDR3 nucleotides are TGTGCCAGCAGCTGGACAGGGGGAGACACTGAAGCTTTCTTT. The gene calls are TRBV5-4 and TRBJ1-1, with TRBD1 matching over 10 bases. Germline-derived CDR1 and CDR2 are SGHNT and YYREEE (reference sequence). Trimming at V came to 3 bases and at J to 3 bases, leaving 2 bases not matched to a gene. There are 14 residues in the CDR3.

The chain links TRBV13 to TRBJ1-1, with D possibly being TRBD1 (6 bases). Germline CDR1 reads PRHDT; CDR2 reads FYEKMQ (reference sequence). There are 14 residues in the CDR3. Trimming took 8 bases from V and 0 from J, leaving 13 bases between them. CDR3 residues: CASGFQGMNTEAFF. DNA of the CDR3: TGTGCCAGCGGATTTCAGGGGATGAACACTGAAGCTTTCTTT.

The chain couples TRBV7-9 to TRBJ1-3, with D perhaps TRBD1 (6 bases). Trimming stripped 0 bases from V and 0 bases from J, with 12 bases between. This CDR3 region has 17 residues. The germline V gene encodes CDR1 SEHNR and CDR2 FQNEAQ (reference sequence). The CDR3 sequence is CASSLAMSGDSGNTIYF. CDR3 DNA sequence: TGTGCCAGCAGCTTAGCTATGTCAGGGGACTCTGGAAACACCATATATTTT.

The V and J genes are TRBV30 and TRBJ1-5; perhaps TRBD1 as D (5 bases). In germline, CDR1 is GTSNPN, CDR2 SVGIG (reference sequence). The CDR3 is 15 residues long. V was shortened by 2 bases and J by 5 bases, with 16 bases between the two germline ends. In nucleotides, the CDR3 is TGTGCCTGGAGTCCGCCGGGACTATACTATCAGCCCCAGCATTTT. It is translated as CAWSPPGLYYQPQHF.

This clone was found once. This sequence joins TRBV28 and TRBJ2-6, with D perhaps matching TRBD2 (6 bases). The ends were cut back, 7 bases at V and 0 bases at J, with 10 bases in the middle. The CDR3 covers 15 residues. From germline, CDR1 is MDHEN and CDR2 SYDVKM. The CDR3 bases are TGTGCCAGCACGAACGGGGGCTCTGGGGCCAACGTCCTGACTTTC. This translates into CASTNGGSGANVLTF.

The chain recombines TRBV6-1 with TRBJ2-7; D is perhaps TRBD1 or TRBD2 (5 bases each). This CDR3 contains 15 residues. V lost 6 bases and J lost 0, with 15 bases in between. Germline V gives CDR1 MNHNS, CDR2 SASEGT. The CDR3 DNA is TGTGCCAGCAGGGTTGGGACCACAAGCTCCTACGAGCAGTACTTC. This sequence encodes CASRVGTTSSYEQYF.

The rearrangement joins TRBV6-5 to TRBJ2-1, with D possibly matching TRBD1 (5 bases). The V gene lost 2 bases and the J gene lost 4 bases, with 6 bases spanning the gap. Per germline, CDR1 MNHEY and CDR2 SVGAGI. This CDR3 spans 13 amino acids. This chain's CDR3 is CASSYQGYNEQFF. CDR3 in DNA: TGTGCCAGCAGTTACCAGGGATACAATGAGCAGTTCTTC.

This rearrangement joins TRBV5-4 to TRBJ2-7, with unresolved D. Trimming stripped 0 bases from V and 2 bases from J, with 9 bases between. Germline CDR1 reads SGHNT; CDR2 reads YYREEE (reference sequence). There are 14 residues in the CDR3. The CDR3 region has the DNA TGTGCCAGCAGCTTGGATCGGCGGACCTACGAGCAGTACTTC. Translating it yields CASSLDRRTYEQYF.

The V and J genes are TRBV28 and TRBJ2-7; 8 nucleotides agree with TRBD2. Looked up from germline, CDR1 is MDHEN and CDR2 is SYDVKM. The CDR3 is made up of 14 amino acids. V gave up 6 bases and J gave up 6 bases; unmatched junction bases: 10. The CDR3 reads CASSPPGLVGEQYF. DNA of the CDR3: TGTGCCAGCAGCCCCCCGGGACTAGTTGGCGAGCAGTACTTC.

This clone came up a few times. This chain joins TRBV5-1 and TRBJ1-5, with D perhaps matching TRBD1 (6 bases). In germline, CDR1 is SGHRS, CDR2 YFSETQ. The CDR3 length is 15 residues. V lost 4 bases, J lost 4 bases, and 15 bases lay in between. The chain's CDR3 is CASSHDGQPNQPQHF. The CDR3 DNA sequence: TGCGCCAGCAGCCATGACGGACAGCCAAATCAGCCCCAGCATTTT.

This clone was detected once. The rearrangement links TRBV7-8 to TRBJ2-1, with D unresolved. The V end was cut by 4 bases, the J end by 9 bases, with 13 bases between. The CDR3 runs to 13 residues. Germline CDR1 SGHVS, CDR2 FQNEAQ. The CDR3 region is CASSSGPLAEQFF. The CDR3 bases are TGTGCCAGCAGCTCGGGCCCTCTCGCTGAGCAGTTCTTC. The full variable domain, in which reference TRBV7-8 and TRBJ2-1 provide the parts outside the CDR3, is GAGVSQSPRYKVAKRGQDVALRCDPISGHVSLFWYQQALGQGPEFLTYFQNEAQLDKSGLPSDRFFAERPEGSVSTLKIQRTQQEDSAVYLCASSSGPLAEQFFGPGTRLTVL.

This chain joins TRBV30 and TRBJ2-1, with D perhaps TRBD2 (6 bases). CDR3 length: 14 amino acids. Deletions cut 5 bases from V and 2 bases from J, with 13 bases between. Germline-derived CDR1 and CDR2 are GTSNPN and SVGIG (reference sequence). The CDR3: CAWGTELTYNEQFF. Here the CDR3 DNA reads TGTGCCTGGGGGACTGAATTAACCTACAATGAGCAGTTCTTC. The complete variable domain, with remaining parts taken from reference TRBV30 and TRBJ2-1, reads SQTIHQWPATLVQPVGSPLSLECTVEGTSNPNLYWYRQAAGRGLQLLFYSVGIGQISSEVPQNLSASRPQDRQFILSSKKLLLSDSGFYLCAWGTELTYNEQFFGPGTRLTVL.

This clone has only one observation. This chain uses TRBV7-3 with TRBJ2-1, with TRBD1 as a possible D gene (5 bases). The CDR3 has 13 residues. CDR1 is SGHTA and CDR2 is FQGTGA in the germline V gene. V was pared by 5 bases and J by 6 bases, with 11 bases between. The CDR3 DNA is TGTGCCAGCAGCCAGACTCAGGGCAATGAGCAGTTCTTC. This encodes CASSQTQGNEQFF.

The chain recombines TRBV5-4 with TRBJ1-2, with TRBD1 identical over 8 bases. This CDR3 has 14 residues. Trimming at V came to 1 base and at J to 6 bases, leaving 5 bases not matched to a gene. Germline CDR1 is SGHNT and CDR2 is YYREEE (reference sequence). Here the CDR3 reads CASSLQDRVNGYTF. Written as DNA, the CDR3 is TGTGCCAGCAGCTTGCAGGACAGGGTCAATGGCTACACCTTC.

With regard to this clone: The junction and the germline gene differ at one end; a read error may be behind it. The rearrangement joins TRBV27 to TRBJ1-2; maybe TRBD1 (6 bases). Per the germline V gene, CDR1 is MNHEY and CDR2 is SMNVEV (reference sequence). This CDR3 is 15 amino acids long. The CDR3 sequence is CAGSLIGTSSAGYTF. CDR3 nucleotides: TGTGCCGGCAGCCTTATCGGGACATCCAGCGCGGGCTACACCTTC.

This sequence joins TRBV5-1 and TRBJ2-5; 8 bases match TRBD1. With V trimmed by 4 bases and J by 5 bases, 7 bases remained unmatched. CDR3 length: 14 residues. Germline CDR1 SGHRS, CDR2 YFSETQ. The CDR3 DNA reads TGCGCCAGCAGCCCCGGACAGGGTGGGGAGACCCAGTACTTC. It translates to CASSPGQGGETQYF. The full variable domain, rest sourced from reference TRBV5-1 and TRBJ2-5, is KAGVTQTPRYLIKTRGQQVTLSCSPISGHRSVSWYQQTPGQGLQFLFEYFSETQRNKGNFPGRFSGRQFSNSRSEMNVSTLELGDSALYLCASSPGQGGETQYFGPGTRLLVL.

The rearrangement links TRBV27 to TRBJ2-3; 7 bases fit TRBD2. This CDR3 has 15 amino acids. The junction had 4 bases not matched to a gene; V was cut back by 2 bases and J by 2 bases. Germline lookup yields CDR1 MNHEY and CDR2 SMNVEV (reference sequence). In DNA, the CDR3 is TGTGCCAGCAGTTTAGGTAGCGGGCACACAGATACGCAGTATTTT. Translated: CASSLGSGHTDTQYF.

This rearrangement joins TRBV13 to TRBJ2-1, with 8 bases matching TRBD1. V lost 5 bases and J lost 1; bases outside the gene matches: 7. The CDR3 sequence is 16 residues long. Germline loops: CDR1 PRHDT, CDR2 FYEKMQ (reference sequence). Here the CDR3 reads CASSPLGQGSYNEQFF. The CDR3 bases are TGTGCCAGCAGCCCCCTTGGACAGGGATCCTACAATGAGCAGTTCTTC.

Here the CDR3 reads CASSQQVSYGYTF. In nucleotides, the CDR3 is TGTGCCAGCAGCCAACAGGTTTCATATGGCTACACCTTC. This chain joins TRBV7-2 and TRBJ1-2, with D possibly matching TRBD1 (5 bases). The germline V gene has CDR1 SGHTA and CDR2 FQGNSA. V lost 5 bases and J 5 bases, leaving 12 bases between the germline ends. The CDR3 runs 13 residues.

This clone is a singleton in its sample. The chain uses TRBV19 and TRBJ2-5; 8 bases match TRBD2. The CDR3 extends over 14 amino acids. With 4 bases clipped from V and 0 bases from J, the junction kept 1 base outside the gene matches. Germline CDR1 reads LNHDA; CDR2 reads SQIVND (reference sequence). The CDR3 here is CASSSGGYQETQYF. For the CDR3, the DNA is TGTGCCAGTAGTAGCGGGGGGTACCAAGAGACCCAGTACTTC. Drawing the rest from reference TRBV19 and TRBJ2-5, the complete variable domain is DGGITQSPKYLFRKEGQNVTLSCEQNLNHDAMYWYRQDPGQGLRLIYYSQIVNDFQKGDIAEGYSVSREKKESFPLTVTSAQKNPTAFYLCASSSGGYQETQYFGPGTRLLVL.

The J gene is TRBJ2-1, the V gene TRBV28; 8 bases align to TRBD2. This CDR3 comprises 16 residues. After removal of 1 base from V and 6 bases from J, the junction contained 8 bases not matched to a gene. Germline-derived CDR1 and CDR2 are MDHEN and SYDVKM. The CDR3 bases are TGTGCCAGCAGTTTATCGAGGGGACTAGAAGGCAATGAGCAGTTCTTC. Translated, it gives CASSLSRGLEGNEQFF.

The genes are TRBV10-1 and TRBJ2-7; 9 positions match TRBD1. The germline gives CDR1 WNHNN, CDR2 SYGVQD (reference sequence). The CDR3 sequence is 15 residues long. Trimming at V came to 0 bases and at J to 3 bases, leaving 3 bases not matched to a gene. CDR3 nucleotide sequence: TGCGCCAGCAGTGAGTCTAGGACAGGGGACTACGAGCAGTACTTC. It codes for CASSESRTGDYEQYF.

V usage is TRBV10-3 and J usage is TRBJ2-7; D ambiguous. CDR3 size: 14 residues. Per germline, CDR1 ENHRY and CDR2 SYGVKD. V lost 6 bases and J 5 bases, leaving 17 bases between the germline ends. The CDR3 DNA sequence: TGTGCCATCAGGGCGGACCAACGCCAGGACGAGCAGTACTTC. Its translation is CAIRADQRQDEQYF.

This clone was seen more than once but under ten times. CDR3 protein: CASSVLGGREYGYTF. The CDR3 DNA follows: TGTGCCAGCAGTGTTCTCGGGGGGCGCGAATATGGCTACACCTTC. The rearrangement uses TRBV2 and TRBJ1-2; D is possibly TRBD1 (6 bases). Germline CDR1 is SNHLY and CDR2 is FYNNEI. The V and J ends lost 4 bases and 5 bases respectively, with 17 bases between them. The CDR3 has 15 residues.

This clone was picked up one time. The rearrangement joins TRBV29-1 to TRBJ1-1; 7 bases are a match to TRBD1. CDR1 is SQVTM, CDR2 ANQGSEA, per germline. After removal of 6 bases from V and 3 bases from J, the junction contained 7 bases not matched to a gene. The CDR3 covers 13 residues. The CDR3 coding sequence is TGCAGCGTCCACAGGGGAAGGTACACTGAAGCTTTCTTT. Translating gives CSVHRGRYTEAFF.